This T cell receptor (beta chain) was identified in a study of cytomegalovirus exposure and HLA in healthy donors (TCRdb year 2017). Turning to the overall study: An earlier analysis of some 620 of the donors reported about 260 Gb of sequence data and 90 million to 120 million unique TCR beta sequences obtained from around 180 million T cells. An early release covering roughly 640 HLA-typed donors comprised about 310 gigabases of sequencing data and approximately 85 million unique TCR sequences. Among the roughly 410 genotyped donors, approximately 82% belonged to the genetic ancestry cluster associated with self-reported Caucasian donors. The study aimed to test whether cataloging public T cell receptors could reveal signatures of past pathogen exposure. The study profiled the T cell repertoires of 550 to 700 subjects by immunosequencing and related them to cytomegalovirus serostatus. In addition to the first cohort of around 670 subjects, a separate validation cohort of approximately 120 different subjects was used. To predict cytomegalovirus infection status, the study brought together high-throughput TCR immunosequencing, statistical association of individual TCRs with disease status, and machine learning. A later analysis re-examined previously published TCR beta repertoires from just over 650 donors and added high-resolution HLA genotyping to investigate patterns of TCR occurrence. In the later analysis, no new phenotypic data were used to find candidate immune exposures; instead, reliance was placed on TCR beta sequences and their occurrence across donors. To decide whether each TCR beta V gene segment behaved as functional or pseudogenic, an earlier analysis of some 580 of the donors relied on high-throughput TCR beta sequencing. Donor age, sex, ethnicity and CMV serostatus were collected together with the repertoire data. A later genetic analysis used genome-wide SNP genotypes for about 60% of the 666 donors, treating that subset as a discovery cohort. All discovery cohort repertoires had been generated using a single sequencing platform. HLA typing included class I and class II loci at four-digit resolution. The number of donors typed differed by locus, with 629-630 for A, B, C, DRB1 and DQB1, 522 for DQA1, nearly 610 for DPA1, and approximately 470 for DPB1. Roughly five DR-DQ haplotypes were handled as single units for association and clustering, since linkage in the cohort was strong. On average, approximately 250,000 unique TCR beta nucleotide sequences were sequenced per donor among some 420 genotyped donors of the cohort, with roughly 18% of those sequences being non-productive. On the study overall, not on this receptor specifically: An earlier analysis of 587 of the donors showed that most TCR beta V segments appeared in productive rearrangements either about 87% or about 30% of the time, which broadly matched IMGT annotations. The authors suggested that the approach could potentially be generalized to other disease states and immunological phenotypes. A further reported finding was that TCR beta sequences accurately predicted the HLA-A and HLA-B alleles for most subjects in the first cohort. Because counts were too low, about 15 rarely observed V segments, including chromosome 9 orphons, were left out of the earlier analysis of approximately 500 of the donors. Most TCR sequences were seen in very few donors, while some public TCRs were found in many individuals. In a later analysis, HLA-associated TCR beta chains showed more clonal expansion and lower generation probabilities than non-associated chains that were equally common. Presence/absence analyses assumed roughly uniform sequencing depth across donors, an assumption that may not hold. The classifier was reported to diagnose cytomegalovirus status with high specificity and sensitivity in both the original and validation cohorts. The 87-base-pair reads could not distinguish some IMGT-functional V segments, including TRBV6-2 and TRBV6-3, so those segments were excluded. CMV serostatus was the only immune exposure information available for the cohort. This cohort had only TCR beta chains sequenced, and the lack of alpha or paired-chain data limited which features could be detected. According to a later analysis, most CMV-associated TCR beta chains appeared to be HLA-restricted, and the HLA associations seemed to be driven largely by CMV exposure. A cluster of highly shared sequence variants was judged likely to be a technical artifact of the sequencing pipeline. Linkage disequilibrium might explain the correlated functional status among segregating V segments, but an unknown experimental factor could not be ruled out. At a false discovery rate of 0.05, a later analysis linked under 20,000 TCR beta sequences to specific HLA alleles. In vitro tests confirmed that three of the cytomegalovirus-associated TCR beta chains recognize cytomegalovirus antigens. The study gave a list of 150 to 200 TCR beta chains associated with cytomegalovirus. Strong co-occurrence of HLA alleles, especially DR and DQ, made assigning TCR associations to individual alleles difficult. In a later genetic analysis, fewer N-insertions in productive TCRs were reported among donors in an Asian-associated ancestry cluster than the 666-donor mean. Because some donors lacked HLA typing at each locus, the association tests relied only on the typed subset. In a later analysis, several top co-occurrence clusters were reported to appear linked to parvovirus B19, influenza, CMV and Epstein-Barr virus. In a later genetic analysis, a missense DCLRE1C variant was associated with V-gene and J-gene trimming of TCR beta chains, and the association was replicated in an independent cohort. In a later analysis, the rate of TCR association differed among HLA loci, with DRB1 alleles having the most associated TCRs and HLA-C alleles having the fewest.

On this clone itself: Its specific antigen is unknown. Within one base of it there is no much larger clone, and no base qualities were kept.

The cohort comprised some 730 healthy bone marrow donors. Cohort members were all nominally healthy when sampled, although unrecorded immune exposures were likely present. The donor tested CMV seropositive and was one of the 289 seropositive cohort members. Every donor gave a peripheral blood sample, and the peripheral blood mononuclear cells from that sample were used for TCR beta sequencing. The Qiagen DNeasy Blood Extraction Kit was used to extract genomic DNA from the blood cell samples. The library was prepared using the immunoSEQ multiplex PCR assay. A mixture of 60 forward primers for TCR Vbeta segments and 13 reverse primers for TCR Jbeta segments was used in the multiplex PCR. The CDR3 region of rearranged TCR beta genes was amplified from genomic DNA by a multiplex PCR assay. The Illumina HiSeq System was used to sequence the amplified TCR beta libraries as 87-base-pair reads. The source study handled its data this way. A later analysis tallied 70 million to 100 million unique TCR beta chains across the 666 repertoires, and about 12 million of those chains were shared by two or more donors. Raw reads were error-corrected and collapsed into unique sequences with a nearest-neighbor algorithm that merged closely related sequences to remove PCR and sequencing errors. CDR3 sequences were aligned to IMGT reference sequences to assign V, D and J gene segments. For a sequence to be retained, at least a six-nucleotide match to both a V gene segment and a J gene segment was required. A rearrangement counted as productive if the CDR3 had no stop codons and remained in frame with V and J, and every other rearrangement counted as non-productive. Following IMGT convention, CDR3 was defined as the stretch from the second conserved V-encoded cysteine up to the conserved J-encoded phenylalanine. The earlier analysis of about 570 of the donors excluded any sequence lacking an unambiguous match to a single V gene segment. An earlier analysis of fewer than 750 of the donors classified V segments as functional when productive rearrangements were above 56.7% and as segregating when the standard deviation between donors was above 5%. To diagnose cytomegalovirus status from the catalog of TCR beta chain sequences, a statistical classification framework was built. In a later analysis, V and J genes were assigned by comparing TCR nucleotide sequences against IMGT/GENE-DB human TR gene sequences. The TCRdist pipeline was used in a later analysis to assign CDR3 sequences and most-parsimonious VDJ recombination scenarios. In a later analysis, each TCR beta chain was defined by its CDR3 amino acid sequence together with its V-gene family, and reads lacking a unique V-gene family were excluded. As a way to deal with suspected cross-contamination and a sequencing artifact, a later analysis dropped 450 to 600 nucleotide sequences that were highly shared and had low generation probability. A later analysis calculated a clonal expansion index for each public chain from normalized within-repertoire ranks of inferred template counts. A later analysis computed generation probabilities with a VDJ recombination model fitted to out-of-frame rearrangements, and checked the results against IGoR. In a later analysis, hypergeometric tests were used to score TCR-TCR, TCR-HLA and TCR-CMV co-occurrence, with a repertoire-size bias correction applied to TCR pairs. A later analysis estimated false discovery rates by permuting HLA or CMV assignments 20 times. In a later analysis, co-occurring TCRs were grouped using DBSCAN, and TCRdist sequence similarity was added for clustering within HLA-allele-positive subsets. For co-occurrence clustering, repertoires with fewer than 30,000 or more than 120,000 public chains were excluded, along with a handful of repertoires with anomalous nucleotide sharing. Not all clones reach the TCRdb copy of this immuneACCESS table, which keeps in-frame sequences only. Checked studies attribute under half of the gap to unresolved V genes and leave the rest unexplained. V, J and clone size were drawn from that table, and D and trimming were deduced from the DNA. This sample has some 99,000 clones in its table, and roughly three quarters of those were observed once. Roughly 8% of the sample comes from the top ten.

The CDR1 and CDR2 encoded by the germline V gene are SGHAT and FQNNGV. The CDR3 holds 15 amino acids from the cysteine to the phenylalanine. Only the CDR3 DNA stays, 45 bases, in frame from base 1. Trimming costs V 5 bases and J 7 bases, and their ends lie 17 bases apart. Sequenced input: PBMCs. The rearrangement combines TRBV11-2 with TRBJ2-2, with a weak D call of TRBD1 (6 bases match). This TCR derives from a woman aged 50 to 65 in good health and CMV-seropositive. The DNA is TGTGCCAGCAGCAGAATTACAGGGATGGGCGGGGAGCTGTTTTTT. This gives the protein CASSRITGMGGELFF.